The source of this T cell receptor (beta chain) is a study of CD8+ T cells in alopecia areata. V was cut by 2 bases and J by 7 bases, with 10 bases left in between. Germline assignment: CDR1 SGHDN and CDR2 FVKESK. The CDR3 runs to 13 residues. Treatment: oral pan-JAK inhibitor, 5-10 mg twice daily. The authors extracted RNA and reverse transcribed it into cDNA as the sequencing template. Here immunoSEQ multiplex PCR was the method, and the copy in TCRdb shows in-frame clones only, minus some. The table lists 150,000 or so clones, roughly 60% of them singletons. This receptor was identified in a human donor with alopecia areata. V usage is TRBV14 and J usage is TRBJ2-3, with D unclear. The input for sequencing was CD4+ T cells sorted from blood, taken at approximately week 55, from a patient treated with tofacitinib. The CDR3 DNA reads TGTGCCAGCAGCCAACAGTTCACTAATACGCAGTATTTT. Translated: CASSQQFTNTQYF.